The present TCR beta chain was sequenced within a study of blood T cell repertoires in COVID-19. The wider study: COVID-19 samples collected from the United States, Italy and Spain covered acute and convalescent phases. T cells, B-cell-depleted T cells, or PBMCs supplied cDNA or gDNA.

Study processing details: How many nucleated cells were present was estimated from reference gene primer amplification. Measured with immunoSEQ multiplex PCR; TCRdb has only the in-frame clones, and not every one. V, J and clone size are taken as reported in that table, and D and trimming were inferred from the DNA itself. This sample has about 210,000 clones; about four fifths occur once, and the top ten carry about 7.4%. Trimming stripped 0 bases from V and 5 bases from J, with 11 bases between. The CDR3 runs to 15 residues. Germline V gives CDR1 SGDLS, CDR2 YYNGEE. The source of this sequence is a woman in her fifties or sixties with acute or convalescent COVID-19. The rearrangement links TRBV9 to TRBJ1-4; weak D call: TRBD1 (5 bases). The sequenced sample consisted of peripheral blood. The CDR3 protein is CASSVVQGENEKLFF. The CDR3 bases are TGTGCCAGCAGCGTAGTTCAAGGGGAAAATGAAAAACTGTTTTTT.